Listed below are T cell receptor beta chains from one sample, sequenced in a study of tumor and adjacent non-tumor tissue in lung cancer. TCRdb fed the multiplex PCR reads into MiXCR, producing one record per CDR3 protein. The repertoire includes 35,000 to 55,000 distinct CDR3 sequences, 60% to 70% of them detected once, and around a fifth sits in the top ten. The sample taken for sequencing was distant non-tumor lung tissue. Receptors originate from a woman in her thirties or forties with non-small cell lung cancer. Both conserved end residues are part of each CDR3.

v_gene	j_gene	CDR3aa
TRBV12-3/TRBV12-4	TRBJ2-1	CASSPTSGRAREQFF
TRBV4-1	TRBJ2-1	CASSQWIGSGGYNEQFF
TRBV11-2	TRBJ1-6	CASSPGQGNSSLHF
TRBV7-9	TRBJ2-1	CASSLGGGGGNEQSF
TRBV29-1	TRBJ2-3	CSPIFWADTQYF
TRBV20-1	TRBJ2-3	CSAQTTSDSTDTQYF
TRBV7-8	TRBJ2-5	CPSSETGGNQETRYF
TRBV11-2	TRBJ2-3	CASNASGRAIDTQYF
TRBV7-9	TRBJ2-5	CATSLNREKTQYF
TRBV20-1	TRBJ2-7	CSVNHGKRSSYKQYF
TRBV6-2/TRBV6-3	TRBJ2-1	CASRLGQQGSNEKFF
TRBV20-1	TRBJ2-3	CSAREGGVGDTQYF
TRBV20-1	TRBJ2-3	CSASGTRIVDTQYF
TRBV20-1	TRBJ1-1	CSAPPPGGGTETFF
TRBV6-6	TRBJ2-7	CVSSTTRTTYEQYF
TRBV11-3	TRBJ2-5	CASGLPPQETQYF
TRBV11-2	TRBJ1-5	CASSLDTSPNQPQHF
TRBV11-3	TRBJ2-1	CASSCGQGQDVDEQFF
TRBV11-2	TRBJ2-3	CASSRQGVDTQYF
TRBV2	TRBJ2-3	CASTEQGTDTQYF
TRBV5-1	TRBJ1-1	CASSLRLYSRTEAFF
TRBV7-9	TRBJ2-3	CVSSGPGLGGPTDTQYF
TRBV6-6	NA	CASSTTGGKQPQYF
TRBV11-2	TRBJ2-1	CANSSSSLELEFF
TRBV11-2	TRBJ2-1	CTSNLEGTGGYSEQFF
TRBV6-1	TRBJ2-3	CAGESEGRIGTQYF
TRBV6-5	TRBJ2-2	CASSYRRVSARGELFF
TRBV28	TRBJ1-5	CASSPREGRNQPQHF
TRBV20-1	TRBJ2-1	CSASRLNEQFF
TRBV11-2	TRBJ2-4	CVSSLDRGAGRRAKNIQYF
TRBV11-2	TRBJ2-5	CTSSLGAGSGIGETQYF
TRBV28	TRBJ2-7	CASIPALGTESYEQYF
TRBV6-5	TRBJ2-7	CANSRTEGYEQYF